Listed below are T cell receptor beta chains from one sample, sequenced in a study of control samples from healthy donors and cancer patients. Repertoires were generated with immunoSEQ multiplex PCR, while TCRdb's copy carries only in-frame clones and drops some. The sample carries about 120,000 clones, 88% recorded once. The sample taken for sequencing was blood. The receptors stem from an older woman in good health. The CDR3 runs from the conserved cysteine through the conserved F or W. A D gene is named only where the DNA matches it firmly. Clone size is stated in some rows and not others, as once, few, many or a class when expanded.

V	J	D	size	CDR3	DNA
TRBV28	TRBJ1-1	-	-	CASRPGGGSVAFF	TGTGCCAGCAGGCCTGGGGGGGGGTCTGTGGCTTTCTTT
TRBV2	TRBJ1-2	TRBD1	-	CASSQEYFTSGQIYGYTF	TGTGCCAGCAGCCAAGAATACTTTACTTCGGGACAGATATATGGCTACACCTTC
TRBV7-8	TRBJ1-5	-	-	CASSRGGVSNQPQHF	TGTGCCAGCAGCCGAGGCGGGGTTAGCAATCAGCCCCAGCATTTT
TRBV19	TRBJ1-2	-	-	CASNPSRGAGGYTF	TGTGCCAGTAACCCCTCGAGGGGGGCTGGTGGCTACACCTTC
TRBV7-9	TRBJ1-1	-	-	CASSLGGTSEAFF	TGTGCCAGCAGCTTAGGCGGGACATCTGAAGCTTTCTTT
TRBV5-1	TRBJ2-7	-	few	CASLTGPGEEQYF	TGCGCCAGCTTAACAGGACCCGGGGAAGAGCAGTACTTC
TRBV7-9	TRBJ2-3	-	-	CASIYPGLDSTDTQYF	TGTGCCAGCATCTATCCTGGGTTGGACAGCACAGATACGCAGTATTTT
TRBV18	TRBJ1-5	TRBD1	-	CASSPDRGYQPQHF	TGTGCCAGCTCACCGGACAGGGGGTATCAGCCCCAGCATTTT
TRBV29-1	TRBJ1-2	-	-	CSVERRPQNDYGYTF	TGCAGCGTTGAAAGGCGGCCCCAAAACGACTATGGCTACACCTTC
TRBV5-6	TRBJ2-2	TRBD2	-	CASSFGLVFLF	TGTGCCAGCAGCTTTGGACTAGTCTTCCTTTTT
TRBV7-9	TRBJ1-1	-	-	CASSLLGAFRTEAFF	TGTGCCAGCAGCTTACTGGGGGCTTTTAGGACTGAAGCTTTCTTT
TRBV3-1/TRBV3-2	TRBJ1-1	-	-	CASRFGTEAFF	TGTGCCAGCAGATTCGGAACTGAAGCTTTCTTT
TRBV7-9	TRBJ1-1	-	-	CASSPTGPSKAFF	TGTGCCAGCAGCCCCACTGGGCCTTCAAAAGCTTTCTTT
TRBV29-1	TRBJ2-1	TRBD1	-	CSVEDRDRGYNEQFF	TGCAGCGTTGAAGACCGGGACAGGGGTTACAATGAGCAGTTCTTC
TRBV19	TRBJ2-7	TRBD1	-	CASSIRALSGGISYEQYF	TGTGCCAGTAGTATACGTGCCCTGTCAGGGGGCATATCGTACGAGCAGTACTTC
TRBV27	TRBJ1-6	-	-	CASSFSWQASNSPLHF	TGTGCCAGCAGTTTCTCTTGGCAGGCCTCTAATTCACCCCTCCACTTT
TRBV12-3/TRBV12-4	TRBJ1-5	-	few	CATTLRNQPQHF	TGTGCCACCACCCTACGGAATCAGCCCCAGCATTTT
TRBV5-1	TRBJ2-3	-	-	CASRWGDRNTDTQYF	TGCGCCAGCAGGTGGGGTGACAGAAACACAGATACGCAGTATTTT
TRBV7-7	TRBJ1-2	TRBD1	-	CASSSGQGLSISGDGYTF	TGTGCCAGCAGCTCGGGACAGGGGCTATCTATTTCGGGGGATGGCTACACCTTC
TRBV6-1	TRBJ1-2	-	-	CASSDSAYGYTF	TGTGCCAGCAGTGACAGTGCCTATGGCTACACCTTC
TRBV5-1	TRBJ2-7	TRBD1	-	CASSTARGQGYDEQYF	TGCGCCAGCAGCACAGCGCGGGGACAGGGATACGACGAGCAGTACTTC
TRBV4-3	TRBJ1-2	TRBD1	many	CASSLDRGYYGYTF	TGCGCCAGCAGCTTGGACAGGGGGTACTATGGCTACACCTTC
TRBV11-2	TRBJ1-3	-	-	CASSLASPGNTIYF	TGTGCCAGCAGCTTAGCCAGTCCTGGAAACACCATATATTTT
TRBV27	TRBJ2-1	TRBD1	-	CASSLRDRPGYNEQFF	TGTGCCAGCAGTTTGCGGGACAGGCCGGGGTATAATGAGCAGTTCTTC
TRBV10-1	TRBJ1-1	-	once	CASSPQAGTEAFF	TGCGCCAGCAGCCCTCAAGCGGGCACTGAAGCTTTCTTT
TRBV19	TRBJ1-6	-	-	CASSIRLQGSSPLHF	TGTGCCAGTAGTATTCGCTTACAGGGATCTTCACCCCTCCACTTT
TRBV7-2	TRBJ1-2	-	once	CASSPGPPHGYTF	TGTGCCAGCAGCCCCGGGCCGCCTCATGGCTACACCTTC
TRBV15	TRBJ2-2	-	-	CATNGQRTGELFF	TGTGCCACCAATGGACAGAGAACCGGGGAGCTGTTTTTT
TRBV6-5	TRBJ2-7	-	-	CASSYSDDREQYF	TGTGCCAGCAGTTACTCTGACGACAGGGAGCAGTACTTC
TRBV19	TRBJ2-1	-	-	CASSMARAGWNEQFF	TGTGCCAGTAGTATGGCCAGGGCCGGTTGGAATGAGCAGTTCTTC
TRBV7-2	TRBJ2-7	TRBD2	-	CASSFGTSFPEQYF	TGTGCCAGCAGCTTTGGGACTAGCTTTCCCGAGCAGTACTTC
TRBV5-4	TRBJ1-2	-	once	CASSLWRGGNGYTF	TGTGCCAGCAGCTTGTGGAGAGGGGGAAATGGCTACACCTTC
TRBV9	TRBJ1-2	TRBD1	-	CASSATGALTHGYTF	TGTGCCAGCAGCGCGACAGGGGCGCTTACCCATGGCTACACCTTC
TRBV4-1	TRBJ1-4	-	once	CASSLQNSANEKLFF	TGCGCCAGCAGCCTACAAAATTCTGCTAATGAAAAACTGTTTTTT
TRBV5-4	TRBJ2-1	TRBD1	-	CASSLAPGQIERNEQFF	TGTGCCAGCAGCTTGGCCCCGGGACAGATAGAACGCAATGAGCAGTTCTTC
TRBV30	TRBJ1-1	-	-	CAWAPRGRNTEAFF	TGTGCCTGGGCCCCCCGGGGGAGGAACACTGAAGCTTTCTTT
TRBV5-1	TRBJ2-4	-	few	CASSLDAVRAKNIQYF	TGCGCCAGCAGCTTGGATGCAGTAAGAGCCAAAAACATTCAGTACTTC
TRBV12-3/TRBV12-4	TRBJ1-1	-	-	CASSFSRNTEAFF	TGTGCCAGCAGTTTCAGCAGGAACACTGAAGCTTTCTTT
TRBV20-1	TRBJ1-6	-	once	CSASNSIAYNSPLHF	TGCAGTGCTAGTAATTCAATCGCCTATAATTCACCCCTCCACTTT
TRBV19	TRBJ1-2	TRBD1	-	CASSITQGAYGYTF	TGTGCCAGTAGTATCACACAGGGGGCGTATGGCTACACCTTC
TRBV6-5	TRBJ1-6	-	few	CASSSRQGYLSPLHF	TGTGCCAGCAGTTCGCGCCAGGGGTACCTTTCACCCCTCCACTTT
TRBV5-1	TRBJ1-2	-	-	CASSLEGTKYGYTF	TGCGCCAGCAGCTTGGAGGGGACAAAGTATGGCTACACCTTC
TRBV3-1/TRBV3-2	TRBJ1-5	TRBD1	-	CASSPTGVSVTQPQHF	TGTGCCAGCAGCCCCACAGGGGTCTCCGTCACTCAGCCCCAGCATTTT